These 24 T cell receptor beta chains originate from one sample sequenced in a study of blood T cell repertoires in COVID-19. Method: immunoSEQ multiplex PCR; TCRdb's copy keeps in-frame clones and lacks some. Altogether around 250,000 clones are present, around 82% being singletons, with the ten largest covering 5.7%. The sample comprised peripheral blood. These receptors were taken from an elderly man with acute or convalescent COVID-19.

In DNA form, the CDR3 reads TGCAGCGTTGAGTCGGGTGTTTGGAATGAGCAGTTCTTC. Its protein product is CSVESGVWNEQFF. This chain connects TRBV29-1 to TRBJ2-1, with D uncertain. CDR1 SQVTM and CDR2 ANQGSEA come from the germline V gene. CDR3 length: 13 amino acids. Trimming shortened V by 3 bases and J by 7 bases, and 13 bases separated the two germline ends.

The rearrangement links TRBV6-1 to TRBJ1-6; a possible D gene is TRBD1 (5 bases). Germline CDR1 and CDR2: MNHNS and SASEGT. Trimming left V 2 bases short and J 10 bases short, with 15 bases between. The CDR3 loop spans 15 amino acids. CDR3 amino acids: CASSEQGGGSSPLHF. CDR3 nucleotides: TGTGCCAGCAGTGAACAGGGCGGGGGATCATCACCCCTCCACTTT.

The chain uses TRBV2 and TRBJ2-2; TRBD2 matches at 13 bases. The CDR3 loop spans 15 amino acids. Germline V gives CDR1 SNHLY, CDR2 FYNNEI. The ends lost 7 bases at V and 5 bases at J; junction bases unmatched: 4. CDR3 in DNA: TGTGCCAGCAAAGAGGGACTAGCGGGGACCGGGGAGCTGTTTTTT. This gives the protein CASKEGLAGTGELFF.

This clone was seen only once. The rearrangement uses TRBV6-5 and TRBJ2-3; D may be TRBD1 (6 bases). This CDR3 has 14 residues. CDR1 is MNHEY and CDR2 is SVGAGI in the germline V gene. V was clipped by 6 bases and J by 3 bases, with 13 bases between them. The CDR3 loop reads CASSPYTGTDTQYF. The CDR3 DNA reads TGTGCCAGCAGCCCATACACAGGGACAGATACGCAGTATTTT.

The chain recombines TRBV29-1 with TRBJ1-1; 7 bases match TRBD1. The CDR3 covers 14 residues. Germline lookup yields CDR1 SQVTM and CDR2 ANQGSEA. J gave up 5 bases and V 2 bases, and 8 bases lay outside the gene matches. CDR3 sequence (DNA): TGCAGCGTTGAAATAGGCAGGGGGAAAACTGAAGCTTTCTTT. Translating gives CSVEIGRGKTEAFF.

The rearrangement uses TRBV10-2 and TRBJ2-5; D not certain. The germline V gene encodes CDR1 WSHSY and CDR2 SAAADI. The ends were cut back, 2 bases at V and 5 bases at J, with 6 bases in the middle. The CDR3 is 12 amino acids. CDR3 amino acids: CASSELAETQYF. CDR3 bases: TGCGCCAGCAGTGAGCTCGCGGAGACCCAGTACTTC.

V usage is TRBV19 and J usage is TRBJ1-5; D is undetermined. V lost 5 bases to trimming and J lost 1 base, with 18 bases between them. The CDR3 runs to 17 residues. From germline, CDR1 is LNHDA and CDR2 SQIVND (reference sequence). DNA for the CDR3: TGTGCCAGTAGTCCACGATCCCAGTCAGCGAGCAATCAGCCCCAGCATTTT. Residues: CASSPRSQSASNQPQHF.

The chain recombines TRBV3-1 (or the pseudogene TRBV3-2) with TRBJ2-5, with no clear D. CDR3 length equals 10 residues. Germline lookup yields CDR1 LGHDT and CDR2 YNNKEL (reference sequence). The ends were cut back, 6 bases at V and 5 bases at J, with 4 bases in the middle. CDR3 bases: TGTGCCAGCAGTGCGGAGACCCAGTACTTC. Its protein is CASSAETQYF.

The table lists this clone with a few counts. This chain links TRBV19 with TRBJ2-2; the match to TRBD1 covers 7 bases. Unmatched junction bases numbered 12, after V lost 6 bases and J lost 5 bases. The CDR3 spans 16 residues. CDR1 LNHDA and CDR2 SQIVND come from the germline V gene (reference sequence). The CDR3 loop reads CASSSGGTVVTGELFF. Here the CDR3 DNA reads TGTGCCAGTAGCTCCGGTGGGACAGTGGTAACCGGGGAGCTGTTTTTT.

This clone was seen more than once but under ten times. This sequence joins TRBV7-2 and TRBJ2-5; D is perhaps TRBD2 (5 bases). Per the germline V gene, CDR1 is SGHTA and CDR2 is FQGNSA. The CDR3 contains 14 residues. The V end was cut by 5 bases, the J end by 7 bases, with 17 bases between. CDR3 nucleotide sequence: TGTGCCAGCAGCCCCACTACGGGGAGAGGGACCCAGTACTTC. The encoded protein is CASSPTTGRGTQYF.

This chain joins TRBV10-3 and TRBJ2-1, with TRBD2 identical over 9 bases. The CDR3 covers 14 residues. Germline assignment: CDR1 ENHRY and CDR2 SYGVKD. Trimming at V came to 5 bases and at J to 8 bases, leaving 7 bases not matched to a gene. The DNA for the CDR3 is TGTGCCATCAGTAAGCGGGGGGCCCAGGATGAGCAGTTCTTC. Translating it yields CAISKRGAQDEQFF.

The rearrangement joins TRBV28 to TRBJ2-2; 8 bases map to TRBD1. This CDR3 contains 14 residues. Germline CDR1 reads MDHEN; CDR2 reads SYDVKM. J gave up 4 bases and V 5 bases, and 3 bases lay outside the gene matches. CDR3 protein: CASSTGTGTGELFF. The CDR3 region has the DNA TGTGCCAGCAGTACCGGGACAGGCACCGGGGAGCTGTTTTTT.

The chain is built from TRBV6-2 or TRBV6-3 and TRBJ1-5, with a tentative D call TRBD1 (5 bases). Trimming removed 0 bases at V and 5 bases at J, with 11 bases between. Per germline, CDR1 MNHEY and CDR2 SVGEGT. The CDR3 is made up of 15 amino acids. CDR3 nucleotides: TGTGCCAGCAGTTACTCAGCAGGGTTCCATCAGCCCCAGCATTTT. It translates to CASSYSAGFHQPQHF.

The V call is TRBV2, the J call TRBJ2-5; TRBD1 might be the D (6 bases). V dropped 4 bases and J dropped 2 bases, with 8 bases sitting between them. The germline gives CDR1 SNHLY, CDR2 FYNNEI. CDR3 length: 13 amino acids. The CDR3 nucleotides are TGTGCCAGCAGTGGGACAGAACAAGAGACCCAGTACTTC. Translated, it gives CASSGTEQETQYF.

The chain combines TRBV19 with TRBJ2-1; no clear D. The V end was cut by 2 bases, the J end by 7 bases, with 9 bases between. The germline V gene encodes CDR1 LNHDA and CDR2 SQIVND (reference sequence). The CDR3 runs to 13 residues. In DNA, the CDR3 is TGTGCCAGTAGTATAATCCTATTTAATGAGCAGTTCTTC. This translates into CASSIILFNEQFF.

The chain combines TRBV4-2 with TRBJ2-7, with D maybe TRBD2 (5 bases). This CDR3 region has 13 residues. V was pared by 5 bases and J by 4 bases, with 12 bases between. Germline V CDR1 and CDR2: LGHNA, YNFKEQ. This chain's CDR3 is CASSSNSGYEQYF. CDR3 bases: TGTGCCAGCAGCTCAAATTCGGGGTACGAGCAGTACTTC.

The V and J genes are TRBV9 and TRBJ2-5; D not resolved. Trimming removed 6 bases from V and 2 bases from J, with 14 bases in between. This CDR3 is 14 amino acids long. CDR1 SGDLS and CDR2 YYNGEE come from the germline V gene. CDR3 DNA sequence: TGTGCCAGCACTCCAGGTTTCCAACAAGAGACCCAGTACTTC. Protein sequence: CASTPGFQQETQYF.

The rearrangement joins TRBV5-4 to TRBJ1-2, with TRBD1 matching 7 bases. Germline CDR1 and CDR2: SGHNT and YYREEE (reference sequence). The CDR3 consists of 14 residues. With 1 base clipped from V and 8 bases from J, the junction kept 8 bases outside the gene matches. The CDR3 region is CASSLKGGLGGYTF. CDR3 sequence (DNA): TGTGCCAGCAGCTTGAAAGGGGGCCTCGGGGGCTACACCTTC.

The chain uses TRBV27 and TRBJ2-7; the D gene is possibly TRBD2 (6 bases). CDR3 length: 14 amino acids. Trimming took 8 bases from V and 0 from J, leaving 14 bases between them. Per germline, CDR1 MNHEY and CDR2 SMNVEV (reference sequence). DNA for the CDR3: TGTGCCAGCCGGCGGGGCAGAATCTCCTACGAGCAGTACTTC. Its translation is CASRRGRISYEQYF.

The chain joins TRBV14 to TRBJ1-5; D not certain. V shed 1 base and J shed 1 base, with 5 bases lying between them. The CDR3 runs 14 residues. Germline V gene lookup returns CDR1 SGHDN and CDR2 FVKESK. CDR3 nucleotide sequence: TGTGCCAGCAGCCAAGCCGGGAGCAATCAGCCCCAGCATTTT. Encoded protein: CASSQAGSNQPQHF. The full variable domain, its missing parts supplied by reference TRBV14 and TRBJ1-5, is EAGVTQFPSHSVIEKGQTVTLRCDPISGHDNLYWYRRVMGKEIKFLLHFVKESKQDESGMPNNRFLAERTGGTYSTLKVQPAELEDSGVYFCASSQAGSNQPQHFGDGTRLSIL.

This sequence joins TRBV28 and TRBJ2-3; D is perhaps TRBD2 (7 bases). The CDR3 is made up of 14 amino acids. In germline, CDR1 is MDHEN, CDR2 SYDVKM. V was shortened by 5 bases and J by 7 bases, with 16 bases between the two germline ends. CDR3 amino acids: CASSRGGGTHTQYF. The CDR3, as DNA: TGTGCCAGCAGTAGGGGGGGCGGAACACATACGCAGTATTTT.

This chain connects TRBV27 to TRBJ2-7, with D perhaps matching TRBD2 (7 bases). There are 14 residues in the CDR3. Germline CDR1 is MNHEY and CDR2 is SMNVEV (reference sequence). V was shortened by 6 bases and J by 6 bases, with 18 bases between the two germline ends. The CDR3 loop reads CASRRGARHAEQYF. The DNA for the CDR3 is TGTGCCAGCAGACGGGGGGCTAGACATGCCGAGCAGTACTTC.

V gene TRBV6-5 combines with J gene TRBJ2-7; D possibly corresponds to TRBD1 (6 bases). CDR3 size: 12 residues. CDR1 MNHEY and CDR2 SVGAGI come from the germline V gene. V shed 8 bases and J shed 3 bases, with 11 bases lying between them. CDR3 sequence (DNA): TGTGCCAGCGGACCACAGGGCTACGAGCAGTACTTC. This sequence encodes CASGPQGYEQYF.

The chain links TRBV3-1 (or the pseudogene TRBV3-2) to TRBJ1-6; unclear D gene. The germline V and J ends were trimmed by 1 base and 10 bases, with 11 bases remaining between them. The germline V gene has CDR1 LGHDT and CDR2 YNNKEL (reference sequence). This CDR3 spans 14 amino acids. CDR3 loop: CASSQVDTYSPLHF. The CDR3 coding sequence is TGTGCCAGCAGCCAAGTAGACACATACTCACCCCTCCACTTT.